The 20 T cell receptor beta chains presented below share a single source sample, sequenced in a study of blood T cell repertoires in COVID-19. Clones were sequenced by immunoSEQ multiplex PCR, and TCRdb holds only the in-frame ones, with some missing. The table shows around 480,000 clones, with about 91% occurring only once. Source material: peripheral blood. The receptor set was obtained from a woman aged 45-65 years with COVID-19, enrolled during active disease.

V gene TRBV4-2 combines with J gene TRBJ1-2; D gene ambiguous. The CDR3 covers 17 residues. Germline CDR1 is LGHNA and CDR2 is YNFKEQ. Trimming removed 2 bases at V and 2 bases at J, with 18 bases between. The CDR3 coding sequence is TGTGCCAGCAGCCAAAGAGGAAACCATGCCCTAAACTATGGCTACACCTTC. As protein: CASSQRGNHALNYGYTF.

This chain links TRBV11-2 with TRBJ2-7; D may be TRBD1 (5 bases). Trimming stripped 0 bases from V and 0 bases from J, with 9 bases between. CDR3 size: 15 residues. The germline CDR1 and CDR2 sequences are SGHAT and FQNNGV. The CDR3 nucleotides are TGTGCCAGCAGCTTAGACAGGGCCGTCTCCTACGAGCAGTACTTC. Translating gives CASSLDRAVSYEQYF.

This chain connects TRBV3-1 (or the pseudogene TRBV3-2) to TRBJ2-7; no clear D gene. Trimming removed 0 bases from V and 2 bases from J, with 11 bases in between. The CDR3 loop spans 15 amino acids. CDR1 LGHDT and CDR2 YNNKEL come from the germline V gene (reference sequence). CDR3 DNA sequence: TGTGCCAGCAGCCAAGAAGAAGCACTCACCTACGAGCAGTACTTC. Protein product: CASSQEEALTYEQYF.

The V gene is TRBV6-1, the J gene TRBJ1-2, with D unresolved. V was clipped by 1 base and J by 8 bases, with 11 bases between them. The germline gives CDR1 MNHNS, CDR2 SASEGT. The CDR3 extends over 13 amino acids. CDR3 DNA: TGTGCCAGCAGTGAAGGGGCCCTCAGAGGCTACACCTTC. Amino acid sequence: CASSEGALRGYTF.

The chain has TRBV28 and TRBJ1-2, with a tentative D call TRBD1 (5 bases). The V end lost 5 bases, the J end lost 8 bases, and 18 bases lay between the germline ends. Germline V gene sequence: CDR1 MDHEN, CDR2 SYDVKM. The CDR3 extends over 14 amino acids. The CDR3 loop reads CASSPPRGDGGYTF. The CDR3 bases are TGTGCCAGCAGTCCTCCAAGGGGCGATGGGGGCTACACCTTC.

The table lists this clone with a count of one. CDR3 DNA sequence: TGTGCCAGCAGCTTTAATGGCGGGGCCTTGGAGACCCAGTACTTC. Encoded protein: CASSFNGGALETQYF. The chain couples TRBV7-2 to TRBJ2-5; the D gene is possibly TRBD2 (6 bases). Germline V gene data show CDR1 as SGHTA and CDR2 as FQGNSA. There are 15 residues in the CDR3. Trimming cost V 3 bases and J 5 bases, with 16 bases left between them.

The chain recombines TRBV11-2 with TRBJ1-2; 7 bases map to TRBD1. V was clipped by 4 bases and J by 1 base; unmatched bases: 9. This CDR3 has 16 residues. Germline CDR1 SGHAT, CDR2 FQNNGV. CDR3 protein: CASSSNRQGLNYGYTF. The CDR3 region has the DNA TGTGCCAGCAGCTCCAATCGACAGGGACTTAACTATGGCTACACCTTC.

V is TRBV7-2 and J is TRBJ2-5; possibly TRBD2 for D (5 bases). Germline lookup yields CDR1 SGHTA and CDR2 FQGNSA. Between the trimmed V and J ends, which lost 4 bases and 3 bases, there was a span of 18 bases. The length of the CDR3 is 16 residues. CDR3 residues: CASSSGGWRLKETQYF. For the CDR3, the DNA is TGTGCCAGCAGCTCGGGCGGGTGGCGGCTCAAAGAGACCCAGTACTTC.

Only one count was recorded for this clone. This sequence joins TRBV30 and TRBJ1-3; TRBD1 agrees at 7 bases. Unmatched junction bases numbered 6, after V lost 0 bases and J lost 7 bases. The CDR3 is 14 amino acids. CDR1 is GTSNPN, CDR2 SVGIG, per germline (reference sequence). The CDR3 region is CAWSVLGGRNTIYF. The CDR3, as DNA: TGTGCCTGGAGTGTCTTAGGGGGCAGGAACACCATATATTTT.

The chain employs TRBV10-2 and TRBJ2-7; 7 bases are shared with TRBD1. CDR1 is WSHSY and CDR2 is SAAADI in the germline V gene. This CDR3 has 13 amino acids. J was trimmed by 3 bases and V by 8 bases; bases with no gene match: 7. The DNA for the CDR3 is TGCGCCAGCGAGGCCCGGGACAGCTACGAGCAGTACTTC. Translating it yields CASEARDSYEQYF.

The chain is built from TRBV11-2 and TRBJ2-1, with D possibly being TRBD2 (5 bases). V lost 2 bases and J lost 6, with 20 bases in between. Germline lookup yields CDR1 SGHAT and CDR2 FQNNGV. The CDR3 has 17 residues. CDR3 bases: TGTGCCAGCAGCTTACTGGTTCAACATGGACTTACCAATGAGCAGTTCTTC. Amino acids: CASSLLVQHGLTNEQFF.

The V call is TRBV27, the J call TRBJ2-3; 7 nucleotides match TRBD1. V lost 7 bases to trimming and J lost 2 bases; unmatched junction nucleotides: 15. Per the germline V gene, CDR1 is MNHEY and CDR2 is SMNVEV (reference sequence). This CDR3 is built from 17 residues. The CDR3 loop reads CASTSLRDRLSTDTQYF. DNA of the CDR3: TGTGCCAGCACCTCCCTTAGGGACAGACTTTCCACAGATACGCAGTATTTT.

This chain links TRBV5-1 with TRBJ2-3; TRBD2 might be the D (7 bases). CDR3 length: 16 residues. The V gene lost 5 bases and the J gene lost 0 bases, with 16 bases spanning the gap. Looked up from germline, CDR1 is SGHRS and CDR2 is YFSETQ. The CDR3 reads CASSAGANPSTDTQYF. In DNA form, the CDR3 reads TGCGCCAGCAGTGCGGGGGCGAACCCTAGCACAGATACGCAGTATTTT.

V is TRBV19 and J is TRBJ1-5; possible D gene TRBD1, 6 bases. The CDR3 extends over 15 amino acids. The V end lost 7 bases, the J end lost 10 bases, and 23 bases lay between the germline ends. CDR1 LNHDA and CDR2 SQIVND come from the germline V gene (reference sequence). The CDR3 region is CASTQRGYGGGPQHF. DNA for the CDR3: TGTGCCAGTACCCAAAGGGGGTACGGTGGGGGTCCCCAGCATTTT.

This clone was seen once. The same CDR3 is also encoded by other DNA sequences in this sample. This chain connects TRBV5-1 to TRBJ2-7, with 10 positions matching TRBD1. The J segment lost 3 bases and the V segment lost 3 bases, leaving 3 bases of the junction unmatched. Germline CDR1 and CDR2: SGHRS and YFSETQ. CDR3 length equals 14 residues. The CDR3 loop is CASSSGTGDYEQYF. The CDR3 nucleotides are TGCGCCAGCAGCTCCGGGACAGGGGACTACGAGCAGTACTTC.

This clone was seen only once. The chain uses TRBV19 and TRBJ1-2; D may be TRBD1 (6 bases). V gave up 5 bases and J gave up 3 bases, with 16 bases separating them. The CDR3 covers 15 residues. Germline V lookup: CDR1 LNHDA, CDR2 SQIVND (reference sequence). CDR3 in DNA: TGTGCCAGTAGTCTGAACAGGGAGGGTGACTATGGCTACACCTTC. Protein product: CASSLNREGDYGYTF.

J is TRBJ2-7 and V is TRBV10-3, with TRBD2 identical over 11 bases. Germline CDR1 reads ENHRY; CDR2 reads SYGVKD. J was trimmed by 1 base and V by 2 bases; bases with no gene match: 4. This CDR3 has 16 residues. The DNA of the CDR3 is TGTGCCATCAGTGAGCGGGGGACTAGCGGATCCTACGAGCAGTACTTC. Protein: CAISERGTSGSYEQYF.

V usage is TRBV4-1 and J usage is TRBJ1-1, with D possibly matching TRBD1 (5 bases). V shed 4 bases and J shed 3 bases, with 12 bases lying between them. The CDR3 length is 14 residues. Germline V gene data show CDR1 as MGHRA and CDR2 as YSYEKL. CDR3 amino acids: CASSPQEIYTEAFF. The CDR3 region has the DNA TGCGCCAGCAGCCCACAGGAGATTTACACTGAAGCTTTCTTT.

The gene calls are TRBV12-3 or TRBV12-4 and TRBJ1-1, with D perhaps TRBD1 (6 bases). The ends were cut back, 6 bases at V and 6 bases at J, with 14 bases in the middle. This CDR3 is built from 13 residues. The CDR3 bases are TGTGCCAGCAGGCGTGACAGGCTGTCTGAAGCTTTCTTT. It yields the protein CASRRDRLSEAFF.

The chain recombines TRBV5-6 with TRBJ1-3; D gene unclear. The CDR3 is 17 residues long. Germline V gene sequence: CDR1 SGHDT, CDR2 YYEEEE. Trimming took 2 bases from V and 0 from J, leaving 15 bases between them. The CDR3 DNA sequence: TGTGCCAGCAGCTTTCTAAGAGGCCCTCTCTCTGGAAACACCATATATTTT. Amino acids: CASSFLRGPLSGNTIYF.